This is a list of T cell receptor beta chains from one sample in a study of T cell repertoires in cytomegalovirus infection. TCRdb called the reads again in MiXCR, with one record for every CDR3 protein. The sample consists of 290,000 or so distinct CDR3 sequences, approximately 8.9% of them appearing once. The specimen was PBMCs. These receptors all stem from a human donor in good health (CMV status not recorded). Some clones in this sample may be carry-over from other donors' samples. Each CDR3 is given with its conserved first and last residue. D genes are given only for firm matches. A row's size may be missing; if present it is once, few, many or a size class.

abundance	d_gene	v_gene	j_gene	CDR3aa	CDR3nt
few	TRBD2	TRBV9	TRBJ2-3	CASSVQGLAGSTDTQYF	TGTGCCAGCAGCGTGCAGGGACTAGCGGGCTCCACAGATACGCAGTATTTT
NA	NA	TRBV24-1	TRBJ1-3	CATSDTSGNTIYF	TGTGCCACCAGTGATACCTCTGGAAACACCATATATTTT
many	NA	TRBV20-1	TRBJ1-1	CSADRRNTEAFF	TGCAGTGCTGACAGGCGAAACACTGAAGCTTTCTTT
few	TRBD2	TRBV28	TRBJ2-2	CATFGLAGIGDTGELFF	TGTGCCACCTTCGGACTAGCGGGGATCGGTGACACCGGGGAGCTGTTTTTT
NA	NA	TRBV29-1	TRBJ2-3	CSVESGADTQYF	TGCAGCGTTGAATCTGGGGCGGATACGCAGTATTTT
NA	NA	TRBV3-1	TRBJ2-6	CASSVMGILSSGANVLTF	TGTGCCAGCAGCGTCATGGGGATATTAAGCTCTGGGGCCAACGTCCTGACTTTC
many	NA	TRBV6-2/TRBV6-3	TRBJ2-1	CASSYSLGGSYNEQFF	TGTGCCAGCAGTTACTCGCTGGGGGGATCCTACAATGAGCAGTTCTTC
many	NA	TRBV7-9	TRBJ1-3	CASSWSANTIYF	TGTGCCAGCAGCTGGTCTGCAAACACCATATATTTT
few	TRBD1	TRBV7-9	TRBJ2-1	CASSRDRESFNEQFF	TGTGCCAGCAGCAGGGACAGGGAGAGCTTTAATGAGCAGTTCTTC
many	NA	TRBV5-6	TRBJ1-6	CASSWDAGRNSPLHF	TGTGCCAGCAGCTGGGACGCCGGACGTAATTCACCCCTCCACTTT
many	NA	TRBV20-1	TRBJ2-3	CSAWKDTQYF	TGCAGTGCTTGGAAAGATACGCAGTATTTT
many	TRBD2	TRBV25-1	TRBJ2-5	CASSVGGMGETQYF	TGTGCCAGCAGTGTGGGAGGGATGGGAGAGACCCAGTACTTC
many	NA	TRBV15	TRBJ2-7	CATSSRGDEQYF	TGTGCCACCAGCAGCCGAGGGGACGAGCAGTACTTC
many	NA	TRBV5-1	TRBJ1-2	CASSPRGAPNYGYTF	TGCGCCAGCAGCCCCAGGGGCGCCCCTAACTATGGCTACACCTTC
many	TRBD1	TRBV7-2	TRBJ2-1	CASRRQTGGSGNEQFF	TGTGCCAGCAGACGACAGACAGGGGGATCGGGCAATGAGCAGTTCTTC
NA	NA	TRBV10-3	TRBJ1-1	CAITSGAMNTEAFF	TGTGCCATCACCTCAGGGGCCATGAACACTGAAGCTTTCTTT
many	NA	TRBV7-9	TRBJ1-4	CASSLATGWREKLFF	TGTGCCAGCAGCTTAGCTACAGGGTGGCGCGAAAAACTGTTTTTT
many	NA	TRBV28	TRBJ1-2	CASSSLAGSNGYTF	TGTGCCAGCAGCTCTTTGGCGGGATCCAATGGCTACACCTTC
NA	NA	TRBV18	TRBJ1-4	CASHSPPATNEKLFF	TGTGCCAGCCACTCACCACCCGCAACTAATGAAAAACTGTTTTTT
many	NA	TRBV6-5	TRBJ2-5	CASTPDSQETQYF	TGTGCCAGCACCCCGGACAGTCAAGAGACCCAGTACTTC
few	TRBD2	TRBV29-1	TRBJ2-3	CSASGGAADTQYF	TGCAGCGCTAGCGGGGGGGCCGCAGATACGCAGTATTTT
many	NA	TRBV7-2	TRBJ1-5	CASSFQEYQPQHF	TGTGCCAGCAGCTTCCAGGAGTATCAGCCCCAGCATTTT
many	TRBD1	TRBV12-3/TRBV12-4	TRBJ1-1	CASRFRGPGTEAFF	TGTGCCAGCAGGTTCAGGGGGCCTGGCACTGAAGCTTTCTTT
few	NA	TRBV20-1	TRBJ2-7	CSARDPLLSYEQYF	TGCAGTGCTAGAGATCCACTTCTCTCCTACGAGCAGTACTTC
NA	NA	TRBV7-8	TRBJ2-1	CASSSFGKSYNEQFF	TGTGCCAGCAGCTCTTTCGGAAAATCCTACAATGAGCAGTTCTTC
many	NA	TRBV5-4	TRBJ2-2	CASSLVGEAGELFF	TGTGCCAGCAGCTTGGTGGGGGAGGCCGGGGAGCTGTTTTTT
many	NA	TRBV12-3/TRBV12-4	TRBJ2-5	CASSFSYQETQYF	TGTGCCAGCAGTTTTTCCTACCAAGAGACCCAGTACTTC
many	NA	TRBV2	TRBJ2-7	CASSYQQGPIYEQYF	TGTGCCAGCAGTTATCAACAGGGCCCAATCTACGAGCAGTACTTC
many	NA	TRBV7-9	TRBJ1-4	CASSLAMHPMKEKLFF	TGTGCCAGCAGCTTAGCCATGCACCCGATGAAGGAAAAACTGTTTTTT
many	NA	TRBV4-1	TRBJ2-4	CASSQERGGWDQYF	TGCGCCAGCAGCCAGGAGAGAGGGGGGTGGGATCAGTACTTC
many	TRBD1	TRBV12-3/TRBV12-4	TRBJ1-5	CASSSRQGGNQPQHF	TGTGCCAGCAGTTCCCGACAGGGAGGCAATCAGCCCCAGCATTTT
NA	TRBD1	TRBV20-1	TRBJ1-4	CSAPGQGDEKLFF	TGCAGTGCTCCGGGACAGGGGGATGAAAAACTGTTTTTT
many	NA	TRBV19	TRBJ1-1	CASSIAGGGNTEAFF	TGTGCCAGTAGTATAGCGGGCGGTGGAAACACTGAAGCTTTCTTT
few	NA	TRBV7-9	TRBJ1-2	CASSRPRTANYGYTF	TGTGCCAGCAGCAGACCAAGGACAGCTAACTATGGCTACACCTTC
many	NA	TRBV2	TRBJ2-2	CASVSRATGELFF	TGTGCCAGCGTAAGCCGAGCTACCGGGGAGCTGTTTTTT
NA	NA	TRBV2	TRBJ2-5	CASSKGWETQYF	TGTGCCAGCAGCAAGGGTTGGGAGACCCAGTACTTC
many	NA	TRBV7-2	TRBJ1-4	CASSQTQGEKLFF	TGTGCCAGCAGCCAAACACAGGGTGAAAAACTGTTTTTT
many	TRBD2	TRBV7-2	TRBJ2-3	CASSLVLAGGSSSTDTQYF	TGTGCCAGCAGCTTAGTGCTAGCGGGGGGATCTTCCAGCACAGATACGCAGTATTTT
many	NA	TRBV7-9	TRBJ2-4	CASSRENIQYF	TGTGCCAGCAGCAGGGAAAACATTCAGTACTTC
many	TRBD1	TRBV7-9	TRBJ1-1	CASSHDRDRVRGTEAFF	TGTGCCAGCAGCCACGACCGGGACAGGGTAAGGGGCACTGAAGCTTTCTTT
NA	NA	TRBV6-5	TRBJ1-2	CASSYSTGIGYTF	TGTGCCAGCAGTTACTCGACCGGGATCGGCTACACCTTC
few	NA	TRBV20-1	TRBJ2-2	CSASGPGPGELFF	TGCAGTGCTAGTGGACCCGGGCCCGGGGAGCTGTTTTTT
many	NA	TRBV4-3	TRBJ2-2	CASSPRGSRGGELFF	TGCGCCAGCAGCCCCCGGGGTAGCCGGGGCGGGGAGCTGTTTTTT
many	NA	TRBV5-4	TRBJ1-2	CASTSLGRGSGNYGYTF	TGTGCCAGCACATCGTTGGGCAGGGGCTCTGGTAACTATGGCTACACCTTC
many	NA	TRBV5-4	TRBJ2-1	CATTVGQRSSYNEQFF	TGTGCCACCACGGTGGGCCAAAGGAGCTCCTACAATGAGCAGTTCTTC
many	NA	TRBV27	TRBJ1-1	CASSLSPLPGEYTEAFF	TGTGCCAGCAGTTTATCTCCGTTGCCAGGGGAATACACTGAAGCTTTCTTT
NA	NA	TRBV20-1	TRBJ1-2	CSAPEFRGSNYGYTF	TGCAGTGCTCCCGAATTCAGGGGTTCCAACTATGGCTACACCTTC
many	TRBD1	TRBV28	TRBJ2-1	CASSPRDRVEQFF	TGTGCCAGCAGTCCCCGGGACAGGGTGGAGCAGTTCTTC
many	TRBD2	TRBV7-2	TRBJ2-5	CASSLLKAGGGETQYF	TGTGCCAGCAGCTTACTTAAGGCGGGGGGGGGGGAGACCCAGTACTTC
many	TRBD1	TRBV7-2	TRBJ1-3	CASSNRTGGGNTIYF	TGTGCCAGCAGCAACAGGACAGGAGGGGGAAACACCATATATTTT
few	NA	TRBV20-1	TRBJ2-3	CSASGGTLKDTQYF	TGCAGTGCTAGTGGGGGAACGTTAAAAGATACGCAGTATTTT
many	NA	TRBV20-1	TRBJ2-5	CSARTSSTQYF	TGCAGTGCTAGAACTAGCTCGACCCAGTACTTC
many	NA	TRBV7-2	TRBJ1-2	CASSRDLWGNYGYTF	TGTGCCAGCAGCCGGGACCTCTGGGGCAACTATGGCTACACCTTC
many	TRBD1	TRBV13	TRBJ2-2	CASSLGRTGRGELFF	TGTGCCAGCAGCTTAGGAAGGACAGGAAGAGGGGAGCTGTTTTTT
NA	NA	TRBV2	TRBJ1-1	CASSKRGFEAFF	TGTGCCAGCAGTAAAAGGGGTTTTGAAGCTTTCTTT